These 9 T cell receptor beta chains were all obtained from the same sample, sequenced in a study of Ad26.COV2.S vaccination and SARS-CoV-2 variants. The assay was immunoSEQ multiplex PCR, and TCRdb's table has in-frame clones only and misses some. The sample yields about 420,000 clones, approximately 90% seen once. Documented treatment: 19 received Ad26.COV2.S at low or high dose, single or two shots; about 5 received placebo; per-sample allocation not given. Day 63 after the first vaccine or placebo injection was the time point for sampling. The sample in question was peripheral blood, obtained in a trial of Ad26.COV2.S vaccine versus placebo. These TCRs come from a person aged 18 to 65 who received the Ad26.COV2.S COVID-19 vaccine or a placebo.

The chain combines TRBV3-1 (or the pseudogene TRBV3-2) with TRBJ2-3; 8 bases are shared with TRBD2. V lost 0 bases, J lost 2 bases, and 4 bases stayed unmatched. The CDR3 loop spans 16 amino acids. Germline V lookup: CDR1 LGHDT, CDR2 YNNKEL (reference sequence). CDR3 DNA sequence: TGTGCCAGCAGCCAAGATGGCGGGGGGTTCACAGATACGCAGTATTTT. Protein: CASSQDGGGFTDTQYF.

This clone was seen a single time. V and J are TRBV2 and TRBJ1-3; D gene ambiguous. CDR3 length: 14 amino acids. V lost 7 bases to trimming and J lost 8 bases, with 18 bases between them. The germline V gene has CDR1 SNHLY and CDR2 FYNNEI. The CDR3 DNA sequence: TGTGCCAGCAAGAGCGTTTTTGTATTAGACACCATATATTTT. As protein: CASKSVFVLDTIYF.

This sequence joins TRBV5-5 and TRBJ1-2, with 7 bases identical to TRBD1. The CDR3 has 15 residues. Germline-derived CDR1 and CDR2 are SGHKS and YYEKEE (reference sequence). After removal of 4 bases from V and 2 bases from J, the junction contained 8 bases not matched to a gene. The CDR3, as DNA: TGTGCCAGCAGCCAGACAGGGTTGTACAACTATGGCTACACCTTC. Protein: CASSQTGLYNYGYTF.

The J gene is TRBJ2-6, the V gene TRBV19; 9 bases align to TRBD1. V gave up 7 bases and J gave up 1 base; unmatched junction bases: 5. The germline gives CDR1 LNHDA, CDR2 SQIVND (reference sequence). The CDR3 totals 16 residues. CDR3 sequence reads: CASTWTGASGANVLTF. The CDR3 coding sequence is TGTGCCAGTACCTGGACAGGGGCTTCTGGGGCCAACGTCCTGACTTTC.

The V gene is TRBV27, the J gene TRBJ2-1, with 10 bases lining up with TRBD1. This CDR3 has 14 residues. Germline CDR1 MNHEY, CDR2 SMNVEV (reference sequence). Unmatched junction bases numbered 1, after V lost 6 bases and J lost 2 bases. The CDR3 region is CASRTGGPYNEQFF. In DNA, the CDR3 is TGTGCCAGCAGGACAGGGGGCCCCTACAATGAGCAGTTCTTC.

V and J are TRBV9 and TRBJ2-2; 7 bases map to TRBD1. The ends lost 3 bases at V and 7 bases at J; junction bases unmatched: 6. The CDR3 sequence is 14 residues long. From germline, CDR1 is SGDLS and CDR2 YYNGEE. The CDR3 sequence: CASSAGGLGGELFF. The CDR3 DNA reads TGTGCCAGCAGCGCAGGGGGATTAGGCGGGGAGCTGTTTTTT.

The chain couples TRBV28 to TRBJ2-7; 10 bases are a match to TRBD2. Unmatched junction bases numbered 14, after V lost 4 bases and J lost 11 bases. The length of the CDR3 is 15 residues. Germline V lookup: CDR1 MDHEN, CDR2 SYDVKM. The DNA of the CDR3 is TGTGCCAGCAGTTCCGCTAGCGGGGGCCCTAATAGAGAGTACTTC. Translated: CASSSASGGPNREYF.

This chain links TRBV28 with TRBJ2-3; 7 bases map to TRBD1. Unmatched junction bases numbered 6, after V lost 6 bases and J lost 0 bases. Germline lookup yields CDR1 MDHEN and CDR2 SYDVKM. The CDR3 consists of 15 residues. This chain's CDR3 is CASSSGTASTDTQYF. CDR3 bases: TGTGCCAGCAGCTCTGGGACAGCTAGCACAGATACGCAGTATTTT.

The V call is TRBV6-5, the J call TRBJ2-7; a weak D match, TRBD1 (7 bases). The V gene lost 0 bases and the J gene lost 5 bases, with 11 bases spanning the gap. CDR1 is MNHEY, CDR2 SVGAGI, per germline. CDR3 size: 14 residues. CDR3 nucleotides: TGTGCCAGCAGTTACTCCGCAGGGGGGAACGAGCAGTACTTC. This codes for CASSYSAGGNEQYF.